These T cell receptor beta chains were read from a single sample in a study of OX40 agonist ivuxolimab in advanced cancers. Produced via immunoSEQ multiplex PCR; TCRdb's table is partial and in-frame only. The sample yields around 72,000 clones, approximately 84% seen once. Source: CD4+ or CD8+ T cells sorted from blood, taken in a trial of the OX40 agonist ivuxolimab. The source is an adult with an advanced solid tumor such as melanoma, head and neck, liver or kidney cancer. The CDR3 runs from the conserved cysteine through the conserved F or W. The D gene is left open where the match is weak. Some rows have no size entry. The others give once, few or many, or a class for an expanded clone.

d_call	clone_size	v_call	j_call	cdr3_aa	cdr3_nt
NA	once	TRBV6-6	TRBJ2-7	CASTLEGLSNEQYF	TGTGCCAGCACTCTGGAGGGGTTATCAAACGAGCAGTACTTC
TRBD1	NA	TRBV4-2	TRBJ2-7	CASSQEERGPYEQYF	TGTGCCAGCAGCCAAGAGGAAAGGGGGCCCTACGAGCAGTACTTC
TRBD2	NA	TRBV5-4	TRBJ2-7	CASSLAGGFGGEQYF	TGTGCCAGCAGCTTAGCGGGAGGGTTTGGTGGCGAGCAGTACTTC
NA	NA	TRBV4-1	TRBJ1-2	CASSQVLRNYGYTF	TGCGCCAGCAGCCAAGTTCTCAGGAACTATGGCTACACCTTC
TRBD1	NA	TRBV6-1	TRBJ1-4	CASGRQGINEKLFF	TGTGCCAGCGGACGACAGGGGATAAATGAAAAACTGTTTTTT
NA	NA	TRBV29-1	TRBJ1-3	CSVELDSGNTIYF	TGCAGCGTTGAGCTGGACTCTGGAAACACCATATATTTT
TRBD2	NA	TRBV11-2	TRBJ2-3	CASTPRASGGADTQYF	TGTGCCAGCACCCCCAGGGCTAGCGGGGGGGCAGATACGCAGTATTTT
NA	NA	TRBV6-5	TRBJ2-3	CASSYALSTDTQYF	TGTGCCAGCAGTTACGCCCTGAGTACAGATACGCAGTATTTT
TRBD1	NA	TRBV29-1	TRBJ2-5	CSVERDRGYETQYF	TGCAGCGTTGAAAGGGACAGGGGGTATGAGACCCAGTACTTC
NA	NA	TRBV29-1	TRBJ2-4	CSAGLAKNIQYF	TGCAGCGCAGGACTAGCCAAAAACATTCAGTACTTC
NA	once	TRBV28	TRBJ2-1	CASSRAASYNEQFF	TGTGCCAGCTCTAGAGCGGCTAGCTACAATGAGCAGTTCTTC
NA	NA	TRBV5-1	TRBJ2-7	CASSLVQGLREQYF	TGCGCCAGCAGCTTGGTACAGGGACTACGCGAGCAGTACTTC
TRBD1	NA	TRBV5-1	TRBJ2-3	CASSADRAPDTQYF	TGCGCCAGCAGCGCGGACAGGGCCCCAGATACGCAGTATTTT
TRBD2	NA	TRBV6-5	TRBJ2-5	CASRKLAGESETQYF	TGTGCCAGCAGAAAACTAGCGGGAGAGTCAGAGACCCAGTACTTC
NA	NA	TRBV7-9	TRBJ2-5	CASSITPDQETQYF	TGTGCCAGCAGCATAACCCCGGACCAAGAGACCCAGTACTTC
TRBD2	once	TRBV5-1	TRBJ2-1	CASSLLLAGSYNEQFF	TGCGCCAGCAGCTTACTTCTAGCGGGATCCTACAATGAGCAGTTCTTC
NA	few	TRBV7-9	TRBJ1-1	CASSLVGDVAFF	TGTGCCAGCAGCTTAGTCGGGGATGTAGCTTTCTTT
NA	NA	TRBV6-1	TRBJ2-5	CASSEGLGAIQETQYF	TGTGCCAGCAGTGAAGGACTAGGGGCAATCCAGGAGACCCAGTACTTC
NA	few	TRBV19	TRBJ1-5	CASSTTSNQPQHF	TGTGCCAGTAGTACAACTAGCAATCAGCCCCAGCATTTT
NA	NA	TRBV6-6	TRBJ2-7	CASSSSRWGSYEQYF	TGTGCCAGCAGTTCCAGTAGGTGGGGCTCCTACGAGCAGTACTTC
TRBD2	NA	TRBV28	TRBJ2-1	CATHGTTANEQFF	TGTGCCACCCACGGGACTACGGCCAATGAGCAGTTCTTC
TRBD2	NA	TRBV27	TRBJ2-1	CASSWGRLAGGNEQFF	TGTGCCAGCAGTTGGGGACGACTAGCGGGAGGGAATGAGCAGTTCTTC
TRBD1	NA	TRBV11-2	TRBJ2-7	CASSAPGQATYEQYF	TGTGCCAGCAGCGCACCGGGACAGGCGACCTACGAGCAGTACTTC
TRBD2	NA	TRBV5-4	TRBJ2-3	CASSQGASGTGDTQYF	TGTGCCAGCAGCCAAGGGGCTAGCGGGACGGGGGATACGCAGTATTTT
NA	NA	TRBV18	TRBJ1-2	CASSPGMVRAANYGYTF	TGTGCCAGCTCACCGGGTATGGTTAGGGCCGCGAACTATGGCTACACCTTC
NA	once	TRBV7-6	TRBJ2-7	CASSLGTRNSYEQYF	TGTGCCAGCAGCTTAGGGACCCGTAACAGCTACGAGCAGTACTTC
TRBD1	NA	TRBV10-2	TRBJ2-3	CASSPGQGHTDTQYF	TGCGCCAGCAGTCCGGGACAGGGGCACACAGATACGCAGTATTTT
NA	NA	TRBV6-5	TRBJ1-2	CASSSTGNYGYTF	TGTGCCAGCTCCTCTACAGGGAACTATGGCTACACCTTC
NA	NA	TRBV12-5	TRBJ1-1	CASETGDEAFF	TGTGCTAGTGAAACCGGGGATGAAGCTTTCTTT
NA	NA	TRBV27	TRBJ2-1	CASSFLGSYNEQFF	TGTGCCAGCAGTTTCTTGGGGTCCTACAATGAGCAGTTCTTC
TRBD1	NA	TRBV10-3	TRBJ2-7	CAISGGGQGATYEQYF	TGTGCCATCAGTGGCGGGGGACAGGGGGCTACCTACGAGCAGTACTTC
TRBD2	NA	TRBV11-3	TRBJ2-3	CASSSKRSAGGGDTQYF	TGTGCCAGCAGCTCGAAGAGGTCAGCGGGAGGGGGAGATACGCAGTATTTT
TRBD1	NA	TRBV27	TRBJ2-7	CASSLGTADEQYF	TGTGCCAGCAGTCTAGGGACAGCCGATGAGCAGTACTTC
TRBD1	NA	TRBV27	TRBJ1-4	CASSSQGAGSEKLFF	TGTGCCAGCAGTTCACAGGGGGCAGGGAGTGAAAAACTGTTTTTT
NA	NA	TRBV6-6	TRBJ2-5	CASSYEETQYF	TGTGCCAGCAGTTACGAAGAGACCCAGTACTTC
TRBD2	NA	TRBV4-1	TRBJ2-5	CASSLGTSGSPETQYF	TGCGCCAGCAGCCTTGGGACTAGCGGGAGCCCAGAGACCCAGTACTTC
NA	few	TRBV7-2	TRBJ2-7	CASSLDGGGPYEQYF	TGTGCCAGCAGCTTAGATGGGGGAGGCCCCTACGAGCAGTACTTC
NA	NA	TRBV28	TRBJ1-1	CASSPRIFDTEAFF	TGTGCCAGCAGTCCACGGATTTTCGACACTGAAGCTTTCTTT
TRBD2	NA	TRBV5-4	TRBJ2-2	CASSLAGGPPGELFF	TGTGCCAGCAGTTTAGCGGGAGGGCCCCCCGGGGAGCTGTTTTTT
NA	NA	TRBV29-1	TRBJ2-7	CSVEGIGREQYF	TGCAGCGTTGAAGGAATCGGGCGGGAGCAGTACTTC
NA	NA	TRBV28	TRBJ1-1	CASSPRGGAVGAFF	TGTGCCAGCAGCCCCCGGGGGGGGGCTGTTGGAGCTTTCTTT
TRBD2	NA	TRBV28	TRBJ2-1	CASSPTSNYNEQFF	TGTGCCAGCAGTCCGACTAGCAACTACAATGAGCAGTTCTTC